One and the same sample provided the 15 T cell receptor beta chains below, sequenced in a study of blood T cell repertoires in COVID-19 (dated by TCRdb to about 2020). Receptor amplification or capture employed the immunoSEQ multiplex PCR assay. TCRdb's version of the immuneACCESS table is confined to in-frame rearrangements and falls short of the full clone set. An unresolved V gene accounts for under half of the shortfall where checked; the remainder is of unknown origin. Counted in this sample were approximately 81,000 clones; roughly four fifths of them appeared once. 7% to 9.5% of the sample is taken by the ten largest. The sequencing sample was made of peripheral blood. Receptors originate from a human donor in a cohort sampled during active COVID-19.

CDR3 residues: CASNKGALSYEQYF. DNA of the CDR3: TGTGCCAGCAATAAGGGGGCTTTGTCCTACGAGCAGTACTTC. The chain couples TRBV2 to TRBJ2-7, with 7 bases fitting TRBD1. The CDR3 has 14 residues. V lost 7 bases to trimming and J lost 1 base; unmatched junction nucleotides: 7. Germline lookup yields CDR1 SNHLY and CDR2 FYNNEI.

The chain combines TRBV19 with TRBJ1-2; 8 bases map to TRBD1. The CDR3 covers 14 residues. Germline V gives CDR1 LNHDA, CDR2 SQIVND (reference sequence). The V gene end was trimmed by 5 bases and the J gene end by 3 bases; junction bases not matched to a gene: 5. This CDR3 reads CASSPQGADYGYTF. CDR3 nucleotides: TGTGCCAGTAGTCCCCAGGGGGCGGACTATGGCTACACCTTC.

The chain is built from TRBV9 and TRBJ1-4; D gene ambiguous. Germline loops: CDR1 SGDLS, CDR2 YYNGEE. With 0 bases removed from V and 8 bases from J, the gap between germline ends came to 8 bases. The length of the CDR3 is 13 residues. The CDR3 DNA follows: TGTGCCAGCAGCGTAGTCAGCGGGGAAAAACTGTTTTTT. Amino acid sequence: CASSVVSGEKLFF.

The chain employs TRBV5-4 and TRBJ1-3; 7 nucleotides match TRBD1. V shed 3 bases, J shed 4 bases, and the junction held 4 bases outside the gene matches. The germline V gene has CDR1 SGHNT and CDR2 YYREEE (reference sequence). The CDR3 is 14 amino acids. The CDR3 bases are TGTGCCAGCAGCTCAGGGGGTATGGGAAACACCATATATTTT. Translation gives CASSSGGMGNTIYF.

The CDR3 DNA sequence: TGTGCCAGTTCCTTCGGGAGGAACACTGAAGCTTTCTTT. Encoded protein: CASSFGRNTEAFF. The chain uses TRBV12-3 or TRBV12-4 and TRBJ1-1; D unresolved. The length of the CDR3 is 13 residues. Trimming removed 9 bases from V and 1 base from J, with 12 bases in between.

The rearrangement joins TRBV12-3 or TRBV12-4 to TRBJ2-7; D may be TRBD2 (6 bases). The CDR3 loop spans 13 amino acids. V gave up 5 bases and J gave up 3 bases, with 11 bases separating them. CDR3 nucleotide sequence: TGTGCCAGCAGTGATGGGAGGAACTACGAGCAGTACTTC. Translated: CASSDGRNYEQYF.

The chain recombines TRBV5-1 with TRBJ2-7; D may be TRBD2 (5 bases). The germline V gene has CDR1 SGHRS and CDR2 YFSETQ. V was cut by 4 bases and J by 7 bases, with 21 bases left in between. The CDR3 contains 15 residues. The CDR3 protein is CASSRDGGLDREQYF. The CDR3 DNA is TGCGCCAGCAGCCGCGACGGAGGTTTAGATAGGGAGCAGTACTTC.

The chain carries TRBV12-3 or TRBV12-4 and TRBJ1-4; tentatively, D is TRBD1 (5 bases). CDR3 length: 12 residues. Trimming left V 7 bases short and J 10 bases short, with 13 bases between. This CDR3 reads CASTLTGVKLFF. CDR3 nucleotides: TGTGCCAGCACCCTTACGGGGGTAAAACTGTTTTTT.

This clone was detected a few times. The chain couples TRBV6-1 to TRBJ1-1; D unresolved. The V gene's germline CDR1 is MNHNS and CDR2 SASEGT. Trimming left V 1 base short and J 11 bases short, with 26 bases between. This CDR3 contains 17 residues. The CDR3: CASSEVFVATTGIRAFF. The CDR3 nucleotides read TGTGCCAGCAGTGAAGTATTTGTCGCAACCACGGGGATCAGGGCTTTCTTT.

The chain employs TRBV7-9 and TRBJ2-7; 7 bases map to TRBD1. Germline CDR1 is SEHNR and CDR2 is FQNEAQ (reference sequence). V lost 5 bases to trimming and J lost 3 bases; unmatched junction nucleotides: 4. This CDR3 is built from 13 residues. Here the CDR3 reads CASSPGQNYEQYF. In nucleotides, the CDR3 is TGTGCCAGCAGCCCGGGACAGAACTACGAGCAGTACTTC.

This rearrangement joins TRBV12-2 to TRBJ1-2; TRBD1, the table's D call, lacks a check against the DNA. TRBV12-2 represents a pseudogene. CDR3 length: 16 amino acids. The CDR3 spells CASRLEAQGADYGYTF. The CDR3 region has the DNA TGTGCAAGTCGCTTAGAGGCACAGGGGGCGGACTATGGCTACACCTTC.

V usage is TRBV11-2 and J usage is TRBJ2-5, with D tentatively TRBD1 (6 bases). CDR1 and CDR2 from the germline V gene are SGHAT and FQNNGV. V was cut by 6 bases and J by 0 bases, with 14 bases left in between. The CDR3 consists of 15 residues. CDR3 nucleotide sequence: TGTGCCAGCAGAACCCGGGACACAAACCAAGAGACCCAGTACTTC. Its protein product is CASRTRDTNQETQYF.

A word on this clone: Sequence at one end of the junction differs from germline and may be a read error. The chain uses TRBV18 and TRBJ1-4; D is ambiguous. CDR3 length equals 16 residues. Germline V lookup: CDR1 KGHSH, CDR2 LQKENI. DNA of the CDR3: TGTGCCAGCTCCCCACGGCAGGCCAGAACTAATGAAAAACTGTTTTTT. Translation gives CASSPRQARTNEKLFF.

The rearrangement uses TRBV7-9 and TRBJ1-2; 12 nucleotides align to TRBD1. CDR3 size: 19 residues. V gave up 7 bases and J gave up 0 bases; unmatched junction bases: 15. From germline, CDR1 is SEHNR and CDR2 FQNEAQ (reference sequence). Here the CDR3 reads CASTSSKAGQGAANYGYTF. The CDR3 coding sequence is TGTGCCAGCACCTCATCTAAGGCGGGACAGGGGGCAGCTAACTATGGCTACACCTTC.

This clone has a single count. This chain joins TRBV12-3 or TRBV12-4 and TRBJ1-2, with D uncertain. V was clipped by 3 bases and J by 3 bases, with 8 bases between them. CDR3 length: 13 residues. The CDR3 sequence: CASSLVQDYGYTF. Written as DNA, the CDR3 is TGTGCCAGCAGTTTGGTGCAGGACTATGGCTACACCTTC.